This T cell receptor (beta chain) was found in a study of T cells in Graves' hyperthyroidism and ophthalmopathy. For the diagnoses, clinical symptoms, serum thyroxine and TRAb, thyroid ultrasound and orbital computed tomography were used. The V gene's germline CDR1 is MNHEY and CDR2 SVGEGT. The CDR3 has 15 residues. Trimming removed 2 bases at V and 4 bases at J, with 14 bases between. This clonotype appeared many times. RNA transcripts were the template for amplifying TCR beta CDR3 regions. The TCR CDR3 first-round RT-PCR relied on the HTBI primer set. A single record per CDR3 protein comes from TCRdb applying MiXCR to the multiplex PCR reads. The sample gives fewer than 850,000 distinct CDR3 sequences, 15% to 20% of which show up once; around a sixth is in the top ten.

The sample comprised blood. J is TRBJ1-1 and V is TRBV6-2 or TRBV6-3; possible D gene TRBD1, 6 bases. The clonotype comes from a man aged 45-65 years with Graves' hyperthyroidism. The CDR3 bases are TGTGCCAGCAGTTACAGGGGGGGGTTTCTCACTGAAGCTTTCTTT. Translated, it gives CASSYRGGFLTEAFF.